This T cell receptor beta chain was sequenced for a study of blood T cell repertoires in COVID-19. The germline V and J ends were trimmed by 5 bases and 8 bases, with 19 bases remaining between them. The CDR3 has 15 amino acids. Germline V CDR1 and CDR2: MNHEY, SMNVEV (reference sequence). Only in-frame clones appear in the TCRdb table, and some are missing; sequencing was by immunoSEQ multiplex PCR. The repertoire holds about 440,000 clones, around 89% seen once, with more than 4% in the top ten. Sequencing was performed on peripheral blood. The V and J genes are TRBV27 and TRBJ2-1; D might be TRBD1 (7 bases). The clonotype originates from a woman in her 30s with acute or convalescent COVID-19. CDR3 residues: CASSGGGPLGDEQFF. The CDR3 bases are TGTGCCAGCAGTGGAGGGGGCCCTCTGGGGGATGAGCAGTTCTTC.